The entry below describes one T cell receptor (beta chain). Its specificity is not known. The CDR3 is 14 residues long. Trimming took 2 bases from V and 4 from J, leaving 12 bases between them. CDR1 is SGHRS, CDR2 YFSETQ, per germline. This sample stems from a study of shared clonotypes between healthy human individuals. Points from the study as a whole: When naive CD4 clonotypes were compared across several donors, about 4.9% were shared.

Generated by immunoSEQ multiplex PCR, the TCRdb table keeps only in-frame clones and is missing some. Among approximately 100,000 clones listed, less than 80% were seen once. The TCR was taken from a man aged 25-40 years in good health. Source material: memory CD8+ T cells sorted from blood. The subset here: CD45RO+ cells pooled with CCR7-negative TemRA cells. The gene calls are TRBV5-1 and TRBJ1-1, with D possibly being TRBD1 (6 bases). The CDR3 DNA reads TGCGCCAGCAGCTTCCAGGGACACGCCACTGAAGCTTTCTTT. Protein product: CASSFQGHATEAFF. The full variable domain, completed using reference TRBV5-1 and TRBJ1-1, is KAGVTQTPRYLIKTRGQQVTLSCSPISGHRSVSWYQQTPGQGLQFLFEYFSETQRNKGNFPGRFSGRQFSNSRSEMNVSTLELGDSALYLCASSFQGHATEAFFGQGTRLTVV.